Below are 27 T cell receptor beta chains sequenced from a single sample in a study of T cell responses to AZD1222 COVID-19 vaccine. This table comes from immunoSEQ multiplex PCR, and its TCRdb copy is limited to in-frame clones, with some not included. The sample holds 100,000 to 150,000 clones, around 84% seen once. The sequencing here drew on peripheral blood, taken on day 0 of AZD1222 vaccination. Receptor source: an adult in good health.

The rearrangement links TRBV14 to TRBJ2-7; D uncertain. The CDR3 runs to 13 residues. The V end was cut by 0 bases, the J end by 7 bases, with 10 bases between. The germline gives CDR1 SGHDN, CDR2 FVKESK. Here the CDR3 reads CASSQDVSGEQYF. CDR3 in DNA: TGTGCCAGCAGCCAAGATGTGAGTGGTGAGCAGTACTTC.

The chain links TRBV6-1 to TRBJ2-3, with D possibly being TRBD1 (5 bases). From germline, CDR1 is MNHNS and CDR2 SASEGT. Trimming removed 3 bases at V and 1 base at J, with 8 bases between. This CDR3 has 14 amino acids. The CDR3 region has the DNA TGTGCCAGCAGTGACAGGGCGGGCACAGATACGCAGTATTTT. Amino acid sequence: CASSDRAGTDTQYF.

This clone was seen a single time. This chain uses TRBV27 with TRBJ1-4, with 11 bases aligning to TRBD1. Trimming removed 5 bases from V and 5 bases from J; junction bases left unmatched: 4. Germline lookup yields CDR1 MNHEY and CDR2 SMNVEV (reference sequence). This CDR3 spans 15 amino acids. CDR3 DNA sequence: TGTGCCAGCAGTACCCGGACAGGGGGCAATGAAAAACTGTTTTTT. This gives the protein CASSTRTGGNEKLFF.

The V call is TRBV7-2, the J call TRBJ2-7; D is perhaps TRBD2 (5 bases). The V and J ends lost 3 bases and 4 bases respectively, with 13 bases between them. The CDR3 spans 14 residues. Germline values: CDR1 SGHTA, CDR2 FQGNSA. The CDR3 protein is CASSFRDYSYEQYF. The CDR3 nucleotides are TGTGCCAGCAGCTTCCGAGACTATAGTTACGAGCAGTACTTC.

The chain has TRBV9 and TRBJ1-3; D may be TRBD1 (5 bases). Trimming stripped 4 bases from V and 4 bases from J, with 12 bases between. The CDR3 runs to 14 residues. The germline CDR1 and CDR2 sequences are SGDLS and YYNGEE. In DNA, the CDR3 is TGTGCCAGCAGCACCCGAGGGGTGGGAAACACCATATATTTT. Its protein is CASSTRGVGNTIYF.

This chain connects TRBV12-3 or TRBV12-4 to TRBJ2-3, with D unresolved. This CDR3 has 10 amino acids. V was shortened by 5 bases and J by 7 bases, with 4 bases between the two germline ends. In DNA, the CDR3 is TGTGCCAGCAGTACAAATACGCAGTATTTT. It is translated as CASSTNTQYF.

V usage is TRBV19 and J usage is TRBJ1-3; D might be TRBD1 (6 bases). CDR1 and CDR2 from the germline V gene are LNHDA and SQIVND (reference sequence). The CDR3 extends over 14 amino acids. The V end lost 5 bases, the J end lost 1 base, and 9 bases lay between the germline ends. DNA of the CDR3: TGTGCCAGTAGTTACCAGGGGTCTGGAAACACCATATATTTT. This translates into CASSYQGSGNTIYF.

There are a few counts of this clone. The genes are TRBV3-1 (or the pseudogene TRBV3-2) and TRBJ2-2; 9 bases fit TRBD2. Germline V lookup: CDR1 LGHDT, CDR2 YNNKEL (reference sequence). The CDR3 contains 17 residues. Trimming removed 1 base from V and 2 bases from J; junction bases left unmatched: 5. CDR3 loop: CASSQAGTSQNTGELFF. DNA of the CDR3: TGTGCCAGCAGCCAAGCAGGGACTAGCCAAAACACCGGGGAGCTGTTTTTT.

V and J are TRBV10-3 and TRBJ2-3, with D hard to call. The CDR3 has 14 residues. Deletions cut 6 bases from V and 0 bases from J, with 10 bases between. Germline CDR1 is ENHRY and CDR2 is SYGVKD. DNA of the CDR3: TGTGCCATCAGGGGAATGGGGAGCACAGATACGCAGTATTTT. Protein: CAIRGMGSTDTQYF.

This clone appeared once. This rearrangement joins TRBV10-3 to TRBJ1-2; D not resolved. Per germline, CDR1 ENHRY and CDR2 SYGVKD. The CDR3 length is 12 residues. The V end lost 6 bases, the J end lost 2 bases, and 7 bases lay between the germline ends. CDR3 in amino acids: CAIRTANYGYTF. In DNA, the CDR3 is TGTGCCATCAGGACCGCAAACTATGGCTACACCTTC.

This chain joins TRBV4-1 and TRBJ2-2; D unclear. CDR3 length equals 12 residues. Trimming took off 3 bases at V and 3 bases at J, with 2 bases between the two ends. CDR1 and CDR2 from the germline V gene are MGHRA and YSYEKL. For the CDR3, the DNA is TGCGCCAGCAGCCAGGACACCGGGGAGCTGTTTTTT. Its protein is CASSQDTGELFF.

This chain connects TRBV18 to TRBJ1-1; D is possibly TRBD1 (6 bases). V lost 3 bases and J 4 bases, leaving 15 bases between the germline ends. Germline lookup yields CDR1 KGHSH and CDR2 LQKENI. CDR3 length: 15 amino acids. The CDR3 nucleotides are TGTGCCAGCTCACCTCTAGGGGGTGATGGCACTGAAGCTTTCTTT. As protein: CASSPLGGDGTEAFF.

DNA for the CDR3: TGTGCCAGCAGCCTGCCTAGGTCCCTGGGTGAGACCCAGTACTTC. It codes for CASSLPRSLGETQYF. The chain carries TRBV3-1 (or the pseudogene TRBV3-2) and TRBJ2-5; D ambiguous. Per germline, CDR1 LGHDT and CDR2 YNNKEL (reference sequence). This CDR3 region has 15 residues. Trimming left V 4 bases short and J 5 bases short, with 17 bases between.

The chain has TRBV4-2 and TRBJ1-1; no clear D. V lost 1 base, J lost 1 base, and 7 bases lay in between. The CDR3 has 14 residues. From germline, CDR1 is LGHNA and CDR2 YNFKEQ. This CDR3 reads CASSQAGRNTEAFF. The CDR3 coding sequence is TGTGCCAGCAGCCAAGCAGGAAGGAACACTGAAGCTTTCTTT.

The rearrangement uses TRBV11-2 and TRBJ2-5, with D maybe TRBD2 (6 bases). The CDR3 loop spans 13 amino acids. CDR1 is SGHAT, CDR2 FQNNGV, per germline. Trimming left V 4 bases short and J 4 bases short, with 10 bases between. The CDR3 loop is CASSSSGVETQYF. CDR3 in DNA: TGTGCCAGCAGCTCATCGGGGGTAGAGACCCAGTACTTC.

This sequence joins TRBV30 and TRBJ1-4; D is possibly TRBD1 (5 bases). Trimming shortened V by 2 bases and J by 4 bases, and 14 bases separated the two germline ends. Per germline, CDR1 GTSNPN and CDR2 SVGIG (reference sequence). The CDR3 runs 15 residues. As DNA, the CDR3 is TGTGCCTGGAGTCCAAGGGGCGGGGGTAATGAAAAACTGTTTTTT. It codes for CAWSPRGGGNEKLFF. Full variable domain (missing parts from reference TRBV30 and TRBJ1-4): SQTIHQWPATLVQPVGSPLSLECTVEGTSNPNLYWYRQAAGRGLQLLFYSVGIGQISSEVPQNLSASRPQDRQFILSSKKLLLSDSGFYLCAWSPRGGGNEKLFFGSGTQLSVL.

By sample share, this clone is medium-sized. The chain combines TRBV3-1 (or the pseudogene TRBV3-2) with TRBJ1-6; D uncertain. Germline V gives CDR1 LGHDT, CDR2 YNNKEL (reference sequence). The CDR3 extends over 15 amino acids. Trimming cost V 1 base and J 0 bases, with 4 bases left between them. Here the CDR3 reads CASSQVGSYNSPLHF. The CDR3, as DNA: TGTGCCAGCAGCCAAGTGGGCTCCTATAATTCACCCCTCCACTTT.

As for this clone: The limits of the CDR3 on the DNA are not certain, so only TCRdb's listed CDR3 is given. V is TRBV28 and J is TRBJ1-1. Germline loops: CDR1 MDHEN, CDR2 SYDVKM. The CDR3 numbers 19 amino acids, ends counted. CDR3 sequence: CASSFVGTGSTLKLSLLSF.

J is TRBJ2-2 and V is TRBV11-2; tentative D call: TRBD2 (5 bases). Trimming took 6 bases from V and 5 from J, leaving 7 bases between them. Germline V gene lookup returns CDR1 SGHAT and CDR2 FQNNGV. This CDR3 is built from 12 residues. CDR3 sequence reads: CASRRETGELFF. The CDR3 DNA reads TGTGCCAGCAGGAGGGAAACCGGGGAGCTGTTTTTT.

The gene calls are TRBV25-1 and TRBJ1-2, with D hard to call. V gave up 3 bases and J gave up 8 bases, with 7 bases separating them. Germline V gives CDR1 MGHDK, CDR2 SYGVNS. The length of the CDR3 is 11 residues. The CDR3 loop is CASSENDGYTF. The CDR3 region has the DNA TGTGCCAGCAGTGAGAATGACGGCTACACCTTC.

The V gene is TRBV28, the J gene TRBJ1-2; D unresolved. Trimming removed 3 bases at V and 5 bases at J, with 10 bases between. This CDR3 has 13 residues. Germline V lookup: CDR1 MDHEN, CDR2 SYDVKM. The CDR3 DNA reads TGTGCCAGCAGTTTGGGTATAAGGTATGGCTACACCTTC. Translation gives CASSLGIRYGYTF.

The chain links TRBV11-2 to TRBJ1-3; D gene ambiguous. CDR3 length: 16 amino acids. CDR1 and CDR2 from the germline V gene are SGHAT and FQNNGV. V was shortened by 1 base and J by 4 bases, with 14 bases between the two germline ends. CDR3 region: CASSLAGSLGGNTIYF. The CDR3 bases are TGTGCCAGCAGCTTAGCTGGGAGCCTAGGAGGAAACACCATATATTTT.

This clone has a single count. The V and J genes are TRBV19 and TRBJ2-3, with D perhaps matching TRBD2 (6 bases). This CDR3 region has 13 residues. Trimming stripped 7 bases from V and 4 bases from J, with 12 bases between. CDR1 and CDR2 (germline): LNHDA, SQIVND (reference sequence). The chain's CDR3 is CASKVGGSDTQYF. As DNA, the CDR3 is TGTGCCAGTAAGGTTGGAGGGTCAGATACGCAGTATTTT. The whole variable domain, filled in from reference TRBV19 and TRBJ2-3, reads DGGITQSPKYLFRKEGQNVTLSCEQNLNHDAMYWYRQDPGQGLRLIYYSQIVNDFQKGDIAEGYSVSREKKESFPLTVTSAQKNPTAFYLCASKVGGSDTQYFGPGTRLTVL.

The chain is built from TRBV5-1 and TRBJ2-1; 8 nucleotides line up with TRBD2. CDR1 is SGHRS and CDR2 is YFSETQ in the germline V gene. The CDR3 spans 16 residues. Losses at the gene ends were 0 bases for V and 2 bases for J; bases not matched to a gene: 4. DNA of the CDR3: TGCGCCAGCAGCTTGGACGGCGGGGGGACCTACAATGAGCAGTTCTTC. Encoded protein: CASSLDGGGTYNEQFF.

Ten or more counts support this clone. This chain links TRBV28 with TRBJ1-6; maybe TRBD1 (6 bases). Per germline, CDR1 MDHEN and CDR2 SYDVKM. CDR3 length equals 15 residues. The V gene lost 6 bases and the J gene lost 10 bases, with 19 bases spanning the gap. The DNA of the CDR3 is TGTGCCAGCAGCCCCACGCCGACAGGCAGGTCACCCCTCCACTTT. Encoded protein: CASSPTPTGRSPLHF.

Only one count was recorded for this clone. V usage is TRBV28 and J usage is TRBJ1-5; no definite D call. There are 13 residues in the CDR3. Germline loops: CDR1 MDHEN, CDR2 SYDVKM. Trimming took 8 bases from V and 7 from J, leaving 15 bases between them. The CDR3 nucleotides read TGTGCCAGCGACAACGCCGTGTTGCAGCCCCAGCATTTT. This gives the protein CASDNAVLQPQHF.

This clone occurred many times. The V call is TRBV7-6, the J call TRBJ2-5, with 8 bases that match TRBD1. The CDR3 runs to 14 residues. J was trimmed by 4 bases and V by 5 bases; bases with no gene match: 6. In germline, CDR1 is SGHVS, CDR2 FNYEAQ. The CDR3 coding sequence is TGTGCCAGCAGCCCCCAGGACAGGGTAGAGACCCAGTACTTC. Translated, it gives CASSPQDRVETQYF.